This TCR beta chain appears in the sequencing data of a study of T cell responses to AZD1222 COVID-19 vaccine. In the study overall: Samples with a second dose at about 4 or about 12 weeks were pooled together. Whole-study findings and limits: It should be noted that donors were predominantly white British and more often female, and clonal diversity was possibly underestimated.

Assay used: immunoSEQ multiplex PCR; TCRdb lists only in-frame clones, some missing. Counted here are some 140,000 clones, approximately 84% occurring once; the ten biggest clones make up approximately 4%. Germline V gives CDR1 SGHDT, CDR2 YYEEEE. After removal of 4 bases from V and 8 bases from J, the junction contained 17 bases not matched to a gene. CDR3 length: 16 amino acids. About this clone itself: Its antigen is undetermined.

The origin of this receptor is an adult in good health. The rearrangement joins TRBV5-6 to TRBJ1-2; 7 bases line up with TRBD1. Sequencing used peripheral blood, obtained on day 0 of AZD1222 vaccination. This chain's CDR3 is CASSPRTRGGAEGYTF. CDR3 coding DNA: TGTGCCAGCAGCCCCAGAACTAGAGGGGGCGCGGAGGGCTACACCTTC.